This entry concerns a single TCR beta chain. Its antigen is still unknown. The germline V gene encodes CDR1 MGHRA and CDR2 YSYEKL. This CDR3 has 14 residues. V was shortened by 1 base and J by 8 bases, with 14 bases between the two germline ends. With a J-beta primer mix and a sample-barcoded 5' primer, a second PCR ran 7 to 11 cycles. Every molecule of cDNA carried a tag from a template-switch adaptor with 12 random nucleotides. Each CDR3 protein is one row after TCRdb ran MiXCR on the 5' RACE reads. The sample has around 1,900,000 distinct CDR3 sequences; roughly two fifths are singletons. This sample stems from a study of blood T cells in healthy people across ages. Staff drew about 10 milliliters of peripheral blood from each donor. Study outcomes and limitations: A strong correlation was seen between TCR beta diversity and naive T cell percentage.

This TCR was recovered from a human donor in good health. The sample taken for sequencing was blood. The chain recombines TRBV4-1 with TRBJ1-2; D is unresolved. The CDR3 DNA is TGCGCCAGCAGCCAAGGAGAATGGTTTGGCGGCTACACCTTC. Residues: CASSQGEWFGGYTF.